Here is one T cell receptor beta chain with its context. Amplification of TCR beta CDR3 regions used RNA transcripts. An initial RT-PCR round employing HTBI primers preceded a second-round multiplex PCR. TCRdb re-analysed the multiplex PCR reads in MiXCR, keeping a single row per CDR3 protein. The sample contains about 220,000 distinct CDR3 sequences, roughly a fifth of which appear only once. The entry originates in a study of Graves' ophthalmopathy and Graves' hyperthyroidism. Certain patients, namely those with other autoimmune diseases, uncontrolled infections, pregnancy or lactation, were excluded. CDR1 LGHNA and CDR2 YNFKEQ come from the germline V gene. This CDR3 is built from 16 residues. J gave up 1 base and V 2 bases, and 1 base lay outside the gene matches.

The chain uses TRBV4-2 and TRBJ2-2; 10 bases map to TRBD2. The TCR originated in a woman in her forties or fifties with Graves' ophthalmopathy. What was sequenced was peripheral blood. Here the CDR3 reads CASSQWTSGNTGELFF. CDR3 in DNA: TGTGCCAGCAGCCAATGGACTAGCGGGAACACCGGGGAGCTGTTTTTT.